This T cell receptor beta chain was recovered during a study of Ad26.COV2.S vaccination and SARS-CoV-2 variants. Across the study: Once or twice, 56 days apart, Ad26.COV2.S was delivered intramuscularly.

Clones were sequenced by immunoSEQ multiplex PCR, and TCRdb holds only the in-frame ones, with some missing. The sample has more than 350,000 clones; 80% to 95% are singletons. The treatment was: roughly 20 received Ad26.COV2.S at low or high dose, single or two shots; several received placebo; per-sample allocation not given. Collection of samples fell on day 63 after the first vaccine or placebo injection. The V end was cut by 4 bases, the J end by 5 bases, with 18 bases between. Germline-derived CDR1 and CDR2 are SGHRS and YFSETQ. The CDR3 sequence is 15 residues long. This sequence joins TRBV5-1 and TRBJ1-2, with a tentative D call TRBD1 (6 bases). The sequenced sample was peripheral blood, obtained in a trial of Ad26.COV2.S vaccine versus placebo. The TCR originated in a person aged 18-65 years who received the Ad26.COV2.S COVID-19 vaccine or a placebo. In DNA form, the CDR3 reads TGCGCCAGCAGCACCACAGGGCCCGTCGAGTATGGCTACACCTTC. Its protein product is CASSTTGPVEYGYTF.